This T cell receptor (beta chain) was captured in a study of glioma-infiltrating T cells after dendritic cell vaccination. In the study overall: Three intradermal dendritic cell vaccine injections were given every two weeks. The study, taken as a whole, reports: Estimated pretreatment TIL content predicted outcome after dendritic cell vaccination.

Up to about 2 ug genomic DNA was used for TCRB CDR3 amplification. Using immunoSEQ multiplex PCR, the repertoire was profiled, and TCRdb retains in-frame clones only, with some absent. The data contain some 60,000 clones, around 83% of them seen just once; the ten biggest clones take up around 14%. Time point defined: after dendritic cell vaccination, including at tumor progression/relapse. The V end was cut by 6 bases, the J end by 2 bases, with 16 bases between. Germline CDR1 and CDR2: LGHNT and FRNRAP. This CDR3 comprises 15 residues. In this sample, this clone turned up once. The target antigen is unknown.

Sequencing used blood, obtained after dendritic cell vaccination. This clonotype originated in a human donor with glioblastoma. This chain uses TRBV12-5 with TRBJ1-2; D call uncertain. CDR3 nucleotides: TGTGCTAGTGGAAAACGGTTCCCCCCGAACTATGGCTACACCTTC. Protein: CASGKRFPPNYGYTF.